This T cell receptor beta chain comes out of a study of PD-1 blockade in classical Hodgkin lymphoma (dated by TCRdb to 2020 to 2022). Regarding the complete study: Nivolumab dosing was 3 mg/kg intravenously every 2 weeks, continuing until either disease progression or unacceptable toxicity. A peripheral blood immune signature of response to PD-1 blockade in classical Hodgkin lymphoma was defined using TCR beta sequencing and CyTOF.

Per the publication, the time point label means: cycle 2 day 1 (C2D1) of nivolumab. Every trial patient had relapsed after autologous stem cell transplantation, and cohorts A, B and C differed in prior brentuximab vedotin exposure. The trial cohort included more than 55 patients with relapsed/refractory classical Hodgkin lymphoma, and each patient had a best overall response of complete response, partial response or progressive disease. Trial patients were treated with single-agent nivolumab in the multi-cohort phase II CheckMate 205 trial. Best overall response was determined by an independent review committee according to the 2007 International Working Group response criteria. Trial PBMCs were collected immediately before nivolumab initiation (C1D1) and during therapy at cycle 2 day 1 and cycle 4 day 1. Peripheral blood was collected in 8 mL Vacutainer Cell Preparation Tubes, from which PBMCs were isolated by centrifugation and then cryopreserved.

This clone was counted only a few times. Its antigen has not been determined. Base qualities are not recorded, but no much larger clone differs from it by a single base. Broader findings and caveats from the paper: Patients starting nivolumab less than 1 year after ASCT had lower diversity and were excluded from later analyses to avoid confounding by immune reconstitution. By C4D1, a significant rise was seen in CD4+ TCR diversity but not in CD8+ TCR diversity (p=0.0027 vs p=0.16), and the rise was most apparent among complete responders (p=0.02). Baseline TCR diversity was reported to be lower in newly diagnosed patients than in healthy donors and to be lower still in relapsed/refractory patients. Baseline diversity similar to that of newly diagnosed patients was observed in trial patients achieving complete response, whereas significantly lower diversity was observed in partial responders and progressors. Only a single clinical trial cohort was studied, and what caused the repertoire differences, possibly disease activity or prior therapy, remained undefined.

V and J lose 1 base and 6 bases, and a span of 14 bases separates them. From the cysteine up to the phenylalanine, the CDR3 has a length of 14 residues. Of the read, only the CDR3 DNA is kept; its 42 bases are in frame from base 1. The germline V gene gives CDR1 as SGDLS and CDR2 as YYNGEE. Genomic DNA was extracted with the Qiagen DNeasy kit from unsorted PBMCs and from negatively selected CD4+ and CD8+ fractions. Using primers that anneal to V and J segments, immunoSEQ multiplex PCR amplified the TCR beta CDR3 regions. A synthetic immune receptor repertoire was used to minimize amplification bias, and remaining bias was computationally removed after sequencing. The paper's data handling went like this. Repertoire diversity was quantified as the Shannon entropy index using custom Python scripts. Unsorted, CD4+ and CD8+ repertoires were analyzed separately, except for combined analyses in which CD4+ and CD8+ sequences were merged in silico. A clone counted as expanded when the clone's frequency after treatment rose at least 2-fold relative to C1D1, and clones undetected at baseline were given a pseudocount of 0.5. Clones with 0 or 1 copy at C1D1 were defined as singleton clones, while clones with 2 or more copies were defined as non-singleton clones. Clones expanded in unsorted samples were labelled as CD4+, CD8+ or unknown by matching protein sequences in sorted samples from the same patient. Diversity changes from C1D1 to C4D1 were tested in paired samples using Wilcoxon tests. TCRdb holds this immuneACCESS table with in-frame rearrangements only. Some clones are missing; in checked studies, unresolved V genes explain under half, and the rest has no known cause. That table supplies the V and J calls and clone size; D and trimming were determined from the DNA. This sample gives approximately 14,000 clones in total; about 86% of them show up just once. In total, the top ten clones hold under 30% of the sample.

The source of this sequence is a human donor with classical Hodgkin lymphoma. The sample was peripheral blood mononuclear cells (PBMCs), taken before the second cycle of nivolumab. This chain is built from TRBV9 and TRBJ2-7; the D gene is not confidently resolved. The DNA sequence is TGTGCCAGCAGCGTACTATCACTCGCAGCCGAGCAGTACTTC. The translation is CASSVLSLAAEQYF.